The T cell receptor beta chain described here comes from a study of cytomegalovirus exposure and HLA in healthy donors. At the level of the study: Among the 398 donors who were genotyped, approximately 84% fell in the genetic ancestry cluster that is associated with self-reported Caucasian donors.

This CDR3 has 12 amino acids. Looked up from germline, CDR1 is MDHEN and CDR2 is SYDVKM. Deletions cut 6 bases from V and 6 bases from J, with 12 bases between. Remarks on this clone: Its antigen is not known.

With 60 Vbeta and 13 Jbeta primers, the PCR was carried out. Sequencing was performed with immunoSEQ multiplex PCR; in TCRdb, only in-frame clones are kept and a portion is missing. The table lists 150,000 to 180,000 clones, 80% of them singletons. Study findings and constraints: Later work showed greater clonal expansion in HLA-associated TCR beta chains than in equally common others. Looking again later, the authors saw that most CMV-associated TCR beta chains seemed HLA-restricted.

The chain has TRBV28 and TRBJ2-7; the D gene is possibly TRBD1 (6 bases). The clonotype was recovered from a woman aged 40 to 50 in good health and CMV-seropositive. The sequencing input was PBMCs. The CDR3 region is CASRGQSGEQYF. The DNA for the CDR3 is TGTGCCAGCAGAGGACAGAGCGGCGAGCAGTACTTC.